Below, one T cell receptor (beta chain) is given with its context. The antigen this receptor binds is unknown. Within one base of it there is no much larger clone, and no base qualities were kept. This specimen comes from a study of T cell responses to AZD1222 COVID-19 vaccine (dated by TCRdb to 2020 to 2022). In terms of the full investigation: TCR sequencing covered roughly 230 trial participants: some 210 given two doses of AZD1222 and about 26 given two doses of MenACWY control vaccine. Trial participants were enrolled into age subgroups of 18-55, 56-69 and 70-plus years, which contained 148, 28 and 57 TCR-sequenced participants, respectively. The paper's findings and limits, for the study overall: A significant rise in spike-specific TCR breadth and depth was observed after two AZD1222 doses relative to day 0 and relative to MenACWY recipients. Epitopes outside the regions mutated in the B.1.351 and B.1.1.7 variants were reportedly recognized by nearly half of the unique spike-specific TCRs. The 56-69-year group was small, and its depth increase did not reach significance, likely because of low power. Conclusions about previously exposed vaccinees are limited because only six or seven AZD1222 recipients were SARS-CoV-2 seropositive at baseline. No day 14 peak-response samples were available, so repertoires were characterized only after the peak T cell response. The vaccine-associated CD4 TCRs covered the entire spike protein, and the dominant responses fell in regions 160-218 and 743-854. Participants were mostly white British and included more females than males, and it was suggested by the authors that clonal diversity may have been underestimated.

The CDR3 regions of human TCRbeta chains were analyzed by immunosequencing. As for the authors' bioinformatics: Repertoire TCRs were checked for matches against a reference library of SARS-CoV-2-specific TCRs that had been generated using the MIRA antigen-specificity platform. Breadth was defined as the fraction of unique TCRs that were SARS-CoV-2-associated, and depth was defined as the fraction of total T cells that were SARS-CoV-2-associated. Using the MIRA data, every spike-specific TCR was mapped to the spike region that the TCR reacted to and assigned to either a CD4 or a CD8 class. Log10-transformed breadth and depth values were compared by one-way ANOVA with Sidak's multiple comparisons tests. TCRdb retrieved this table from immuneACCESS and kept in-frame rearrangements only. Not all clones are present; in checked studies, unresolved V genes account for under half, and no reason is known for the remainder. V and J calls and clone size are copied from that table; D and trimming were computed from the DNA. The sample data list around 110,000 clones, and 85% to 95% of these were observed just once. 1.6% of the sample rests with the top ten.

Trimmed from V: 4 bases; trimmed from J: 0 bases; junction bases lacking a gene match: 9. CDR1 and CDR2, looked up from the germline V gene, are SGHTA and FQGTGA. Taken from cysteine to phenylalanine, the CDR3 has 18 residues. The DNA shown is the 54-base CDR3, in frame from base 1. The time point label, as the study defines it: about 28 days (+/-7) after the second vaccine dose. AZD1222 recipients with second doses at about 4 weeks or about 12 weeks were pooled, because spike-specific TCR depth and breadth did not differ between schedules. The vaccinee samples were drawn from two UK trials, COV001 and COV002, one of which was a single-blind randomized controlled phase 2/3 trial testing AZD1222 (ChAdOx1 nCoV-19) in healthy adults. Trial participant PBMC samples were collected at day 0 and day 28 after the second dose for TCRbeta chain sequencing.

Sequencing used peripheral blood, obtained 28 days after the second AZD1222 dose. This TCR was sampled from an adult who received the AZD1222 COVID-19 vaccine. The chain employs TRBV7-3 and TRBJ2-6; 7 nucleotides in the junction match TRBD1. At the DNA level, the sequence is TGTGCCAGCAGCTCTCTCGACAGGGTCTCCTCTGGGGCCAACGTCCTGACTTTC. It codes for CASSSLDRVSSGANVLTF. The reference TRBV7-3 and TRBJ2-6 proteins fill in what lies around the CDR3, so the full variable domain reads GAGVSQTPSNKVTEKGKYVELRCDPISGHTALYWYRQSLGQGPEFLIYFQGTGAADDSGLPNDRFFAVRPEGSVSTLKIQRTERGDSAVYLCASSSLDRVSSGANVLTFGAGSRLTVL.